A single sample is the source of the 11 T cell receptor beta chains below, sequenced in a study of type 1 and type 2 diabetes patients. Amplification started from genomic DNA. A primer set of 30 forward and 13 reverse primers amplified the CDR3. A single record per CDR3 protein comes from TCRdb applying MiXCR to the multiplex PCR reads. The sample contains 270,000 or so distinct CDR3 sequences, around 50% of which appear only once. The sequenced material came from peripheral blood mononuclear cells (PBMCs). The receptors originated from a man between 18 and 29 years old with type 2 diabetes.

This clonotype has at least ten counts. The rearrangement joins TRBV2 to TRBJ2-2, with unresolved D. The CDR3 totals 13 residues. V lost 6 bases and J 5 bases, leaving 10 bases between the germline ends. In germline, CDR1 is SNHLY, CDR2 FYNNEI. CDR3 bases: TGTGCCAGCAGCCCCCTCCGGACCGGGGAGCTGTTTTTT. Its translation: CASSPLRTGELFF.

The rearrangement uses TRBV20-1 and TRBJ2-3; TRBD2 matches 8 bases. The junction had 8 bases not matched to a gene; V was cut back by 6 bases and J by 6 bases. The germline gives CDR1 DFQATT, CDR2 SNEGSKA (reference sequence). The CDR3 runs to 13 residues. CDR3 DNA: TGCAGTGCCTATCTGAGCGGGAGTGATACGCAGTATTTT. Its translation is CSAYLSGSDTQYF.

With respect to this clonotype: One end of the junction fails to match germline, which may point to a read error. Here the CDR3 reads CASCTPGELLF. The CDR3 DNA reads TGTGCCAGCTGCACGCCCGGGGAGCTGCTTTTT. The chain couples TRBV2 to TRBJ2-2; a weak D match, TRBD2 (5 bases). Germline CDR1 is SNHLY and CDR2 is FYNNEI. The CDR3 extends over 11 amino acids. Using reference TRBV2 and TRBJ2-2 for the parts outside the CDR3, the full variable domain is EPEVTQTPSHQVTQMGQEVILRCVPISNHLYFYWYRQILGQKVEFLVSFYNNEISEKSEIFDDQFSVERPDGSNFTLKIRSTKLEDSAMYFCASCTPGELLFGEGSRLTVL.

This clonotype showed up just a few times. The CDR3 loop reads CASSLDPCQPNQPQHF. CDR3 DNA sequence: TGTGCCAGCAGCTTAGACCCATGTCAGCCCAATCAGCCCCAGCATTTT. V is TRBV11-3 and J is TRBJ1-5; D unresolved. Germline V CDR1 and CDR2: SGHNT, YENEEA. V lost 0 bases and J 3 bases, leaving 12 bases between the germline ends. The CDR3 covers 16 residues. Full variable domain (rest looked up from reference TRBV11-3 and TRBJ1-5): EAGVVQSPRYKIIEKKQPVAFWCNPISGHNTLYWYLQNLGQGPELLIRYENEEAVDDSQLPKDRFSAERLKGVDSTLKIQPAELGDSAVYLCASSLDPCQPNQPQHFGDGTRLSIL.

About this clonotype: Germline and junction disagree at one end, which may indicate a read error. This chain's CDR3 is CASSRGQGYEQYF. The CDR3, as DNA: TGTGCCAGCAGCCGGGGACAGGGCTACGAGCAGTACTTC. The V call is TRBV5-1, the J call TRBJ2-7, with 9 bases lining up with TRBD1. This CDR3 spans 13 amino acids. Germline CDR1 is SGHRS and CDR2 is YFSETQ.

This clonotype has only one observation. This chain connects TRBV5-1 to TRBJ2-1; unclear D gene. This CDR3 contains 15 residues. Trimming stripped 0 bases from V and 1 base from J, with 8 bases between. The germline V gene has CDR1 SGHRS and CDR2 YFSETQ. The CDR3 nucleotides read TGCGCCAGCAGCTTGGTAGAGAGTTCCTACAATGAGCAGTTCTTC. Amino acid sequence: CASSLVESSYNEQFF. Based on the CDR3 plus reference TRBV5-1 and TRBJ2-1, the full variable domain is KAGVTQTPRYLIKTRGQQVTLSCSPISGHRSVSWYQQTPGQGLQFLFEYFSETQRNKGNFPGRFSGRQFSNSRSEMNVSTLELGDSALYLCASSLVESSYNEQFFGPGTRLTVL.

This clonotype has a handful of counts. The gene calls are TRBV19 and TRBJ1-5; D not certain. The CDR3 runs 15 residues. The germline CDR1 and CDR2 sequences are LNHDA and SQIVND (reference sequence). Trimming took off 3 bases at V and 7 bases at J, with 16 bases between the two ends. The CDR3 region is CASSILRAGGQPQHF. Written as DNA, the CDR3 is TGTGCCAGTAGTATCCTAAGGGCCGGCGGCCAGCCCCAGCATTTT.

The CDR3 DNA is TGTGCCACCAGCAGTCCAACTGGGGACAGGTACCCTGAAGCTTTCTTT. Encoded protein: CATSSPTGDRYPEAFF. This sequence joins TRBV15 and TRBJ1-1, with TRBD1 matching over 8 bases. The CDR3 loop spans 16 amino acids. V lost 3 bases and J lost 6; bases outside the gene matches: 12. Germline V gene data show CDR1 as LNHNV and CDR2 as YYDKDF (reference sequence).

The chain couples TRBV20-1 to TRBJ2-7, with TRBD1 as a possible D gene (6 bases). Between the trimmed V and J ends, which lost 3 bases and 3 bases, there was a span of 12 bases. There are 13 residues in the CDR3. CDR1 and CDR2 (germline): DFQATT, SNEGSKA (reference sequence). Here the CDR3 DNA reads TGCAGTGCTAGGAGGTCAGGGGACTACGAGCAGTACTTC. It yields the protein CSARRSGDYEQYF.

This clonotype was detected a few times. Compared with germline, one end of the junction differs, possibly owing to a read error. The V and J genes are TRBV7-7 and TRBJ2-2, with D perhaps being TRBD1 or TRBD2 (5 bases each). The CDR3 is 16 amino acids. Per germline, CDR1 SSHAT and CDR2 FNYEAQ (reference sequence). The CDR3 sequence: CASSLARGPNTGELFF. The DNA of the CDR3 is TGTGCTAGCAGCTTAGCCCGGGGCCCGAACACCGGGGAGCTGTTTTTT. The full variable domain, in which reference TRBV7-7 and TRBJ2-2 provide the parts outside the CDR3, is GAGVSQSPRYKVTKRGQDVTLRCDPISSHATLYWYQQALGQGPEFLTYFNYEAQPDKSGLPSDRFSAERPEGSISTLTIQRTEQRDSAMYRCASSLARGPNTGELFFGEGSRLTVL.

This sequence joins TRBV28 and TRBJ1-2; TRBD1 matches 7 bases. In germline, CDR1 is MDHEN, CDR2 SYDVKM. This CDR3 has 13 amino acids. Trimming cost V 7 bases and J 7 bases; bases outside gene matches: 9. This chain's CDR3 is CASTQGQPTGYTF. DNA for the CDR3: TGTGCCAGCACACAGGGGCAACCTACTGGCTACACCTTC.